One T cell receptor (beta chain) is described in this entry. Its antigen is not identified. The data were taken from a study of cytomegalovirus exposure and HLA in healthy donors. Study background: Approximately 200 million T cells yielded 100 million or so unique TCR beta sequences in earlier analysis. Study-wide results and limits: A link between a missense DCLRE1C variant and TCR beta V- and J-gene trimming emerged from a later analysis. It was only CMV serostatus that was available as immune exposure information.

Primers: 60 Vbeta forward and 13 Jbeta reverse. Profiling relied on immunoSEQ multiplex PCR, and the TCRdb table lists in-frame clones only, not all of them. Of 90,000 to 100,000 clones in the sample, roughly 80% were seen once. The source material was PBMCs. This receptor was obtained from a man aged 60-69 years in good health and CMV-seropositive.

The CDR3 nucleotides read TGCGCCAGCAGCTTGGTACCTACAGGGTCTGGAAACACCATATATTTT. The encoded protein is CASSLVPTGSGNTIYF. The J gene is TRBJ1-3, the V gene TRBV5-1, with a weak D call TRBD1 (6 bases). In germline, CDR1 is SGHRS, CDR2 YFSETQ. The CDR3 has 16 residues. Trimming removed 0 bases from V and 1 base from J, with 11 bases in between.